The 22 T cell receptor beta chains in this list originate from one sample, sequenced in a study of T cells in Graves' hyperthyroidism and ophthalmopathy. TCR beta CDR3 region amplification was performed from RNA transcripts. Primed by the HTBI set, a first-round RT-PCR was run on the TCR CDR3. One entry per CDR3 protein, called by TCRdb with MiXCR from the multiplex PCR reads. The profile shows fewer than 650,000 distinct CDR3 sequences, over 12% of them singletons. Input material: blood. The source of these receptors is a woman aged 18 to 35 with Graves' ophthalmopathy.

This clonotype was picked up many times. The V gene is TRBV2, the J gene TRBJ2-7, with 8 bases lining up with TRBD2. J was trimmed by 4 bases and V by 0 bases; bases with no gene match: 5. The CDR3 extends over 15 amino acids. Germline V gene lookup returns CDR1 SNHLY and CDR2 FYNNEI. The CDR3 spells CASSEASGSGYEQYF. CDR3 nucleotides: TGTGCCAGCAGTGAAGCCAGCGGGAGCGGATACGAGCAGTACTTC.

Many counts were recorded for this clonotype. The gene calls are TRBV27 and TRBJ2-1, with 7 bases fitting TRBD2. Germline V lookup: CDR1 MNHEY, CDR2 SMNVEV (reference sequence). The CDR3 runs 16 residues. V dropped 7 bases and J dropped 1; count of bases not matched to a gene: 10. The CDR3 nucleotides are TGTGCCAGCAATGGTCCCGCGGGAGCTTCCTACAATGAGCAGTTCTTC. Its protein is CASNGPAGASYNEQFF.

This clonotype was observed many times. The chain links TRBV27 to TRBJ1-1; D remains unclear. The germline V and J ends were trimmed by 7 bases and 0 bases, with 30 bases remaining between them. The CDR3 is 20 amino acids. From germline, CDR1 is MNHEY and CDR2 SMNVEV (reference sequence). The CDR3 sequence is CASIRSHHPIVGVVNTEAFF. Here the CDR3 DNA reads TGTGCCAGCATTAGGAGCCACCACCCAATCGTTGGTGTGGTGAACACTGAAGCTTTCTTT.

The chain combines TRBV9 with TRBJ2-5; 8 bases fit TRBD1. The CDR3 sequence is 14 residues long. V was pared by 3 bases and J by 4 bases, with 5 bases of the junction left unmatched. Looked up from germline, CDR1 is SGDLS and CDR2 is YYNGEE. Here the CDR3 reads CASSADGQGETQYF. The CDR3 DNA sequence: TGTGCCAGCAGCGCCGACGGACAGGGAGAGACCCAGTACTTC.

V usage is TRBV9 and J usage is TRBJ1-4; 9 positions match TRBD1. The germline V gene encodes CDR1 SGDLS and CDR2 YYNGEE. Trimming took 0 bases from V and 5 from J; bases not matched to a gene: 2. CDR3 length equals 15 residues. CDR3 in amino acids: CASSVAGQGNEKLFF. In DNA, the CDR3 is TGTGCCAGCAGCGTAGCGGGACAGGGCAATGAAAAACTGTTTTTT.

Concerning this clonotype: A much larger clone differs from this one at a single base, so this may be a read error. The rearrangement uses TRBV2 and TRBJ2-3; D remains unclear. The CDR3 spans 14 residues. The V gene's germline CDR1 is SNHLY and CDR2 FYNNEI. V shed 1 base and J shed 4 bases, with 9 bases lying between them. CDR3 sequence reads: CASSEVCRADTQYF. In nucleotides, the CDR3 is TGTGCCAGCAGTGAAGTTTGCCGGGCAGATACGCAGTATTTT.

This clonotype was recorded many times. DNA for the CDR3: TGTGCCACCCGACAGTCCGGGGAGACCCAGTACTTC. Translating it yields CATRQSGETQYF. The rearrangement joins TRBV19 to TRBJ2-5; weak D call: TRBD1 (5 bases). Deletions cut 10 bases from V and 5 bases from J, with 14 bases between. Germline values: CDR1 LNHDA, CDR2 SQIVND (reference sequence). The CDR3 runs to 12 residues.

The sample holds a few counts of this clonotype. This rearrangement joins TRBV11-1 to TRBJ2-2; D may be TRBD2 (5 bases). There are 16 residues in the CDR3. CDR1 is SGHAT and CDR2 is FQDESV in the germline V gene (reference sequence). V lost 6 bases and J lost 0, with 14 bases in between. The CDR3 coding sequence is TGTGCCAGCAGTTTGGGAGCGCCCGCGAACACCGGGGAGCTGTTTTTT. It yields the protein CASSLGAPANTGELFF. The whole variable domain, filled in from reference TRBV11-1 and TRBJ2-2, reads EAEVAQSPRYKITEKSQAVAFWCDPISGHATLYWYRQILGQGPELLVQFQDESVVDDSQLPKDRFSAERLKGVDSTLKIQPAELGDSAMYLCASSLGAPANTGELFFGEGSRLTVL.

This clonotype was seen more than once but under ten times. V is TRBV19 and J is TRBJ2-1, with 7 bases that match TRBD1. Germline CDR1 reads LNHDA; CDR2 reads SQIVND (reference sequence). The CDR3 sequence is 14 residues long. V lost 5 bases and J lost 4; bases outside the gene matches: 5. The CDR3 sequence is CASSQGGPYNEQFF. In DNA, the CDR3 is TGTGCCAGTAGTCAAGGGGGCCCTTACAATGAGCAGTTCTTC.

This clonotype was detected many times. J is TRBJ2-6 and V is TRBV11-3; no definite D call. Germline V gene sequence: CDR1 SGHNT, CDR2 YENEEA. This CDR3 region has 15 residues. V dropped 1 base and J dropped 0 bases, with 4 bases sitting between them. The CDR3 is CASSLVSSGANVLTF. The CDR3 nucleotides are TGTGCCAGCAGCTTAGTGTCCTCTGGGGCCAACGTCCTGACTTTC.

J is TRBJ1-2 and V is TRBV10-3, with 7 nucleotides matching TRBD1. The germline V gene has CDR1 ENHRY and CDR2 SYGVKD. Unmatched junction bases numbered 5, after V lost 2 bases and J lost 5 bases. This CDR3 comprises 14 residues. The CDR3, as DNA: TGTGCCATCAGTGAGGACAGGGTTAGATATGGCTACACCTTC. This translates into CAISEDRVRYGYTF.

The chain joins TRBV10-3 to TRBJ2-1; possibly TRBD1 for D (6 bases). The V gene's germline CDR1 is ENHRY and CDR2 SYGVKD. The CDR3 has 18 residues. The ends were cut back, 5 bases at V and 6 bases at J, with 26 bases in the middle. The CDR3: CAISPIGTRAGAGNEQFF. The CDR3 DNA reads TGTGCCATCAGTCCTATCGGGACAAGGGCTGGGGCGGGCAATGAGCAGTTCTTC.

This clonotype appeared many times. The DNA of the CDR3 is TGTGCCAGCAGGGTCGACAGGTCGGCGGGCTACACCTTC. It specifies CASRVDRSAGYTF. J is TRBJ1-2 and V is TRBV28; a possible D gene is TRBD1 (6 bases). Trimming removed 6 bases from V and 8 bases from J, with 16 bases in between. Germline loops: CDR1 MDHEN, CDR2 SYDVKM. CDR3 length equals 13 residues.

This clonotype was recorded at least ten times. Here the CDR3 reads CASSRTSGGRNEQFF. As DNA, the CDR3 is TGTGCCAGCAGCCGTACTAGCGGAGGTCGAAATGAGCAGTTCTTC. J is TRBJ2-1 and V is TRBV7-9, with TRBD2 identical over 8 bases. The CDR3 is 15 amino acids. The germline V gene has CDR1 SEHNR and CDR2 FQNEAQ (reference sequence). The V gene end was trimmed by 5 bases and the J gene end by 7 bases; junction bases not matched to a gene: 10.

The rearrangement links TRBV19 to TRBJ2-7; no clear D gene. Trimming stripped 5 bases from V and 1 base from J, with 9 bases between. CDR1 is LNHDA, CDR2 SQIVND, per germline (reference sequence). CDR3 length equals 13 residues. Written as DNA, the CDR3 is TGTGCCAGTAGTGCCGAAACTTCCTACGAGCAGTACTTC. It translates to CASSAETSYEQYF.

This clonotype has at least ten counts. The rearrangement links TRBV7-2 to TRBJ2-1, with 8 bases lining up with TRBD2. V dropped 2 bases and J dropped 6; count of bases not matched to a gene: 0. Looked up from germline, CDR1 is SGHTA and CDR2 is FQGNSA. The CDR3 runs to 13 residues. The CDR3 bases are TGTGCCAGCAGCTTACTAGCGGGCAATGAGCAGTTCTTC. It codes for CASSLLAGNEQFF.

This clonotype has just a few counts. The genes are TRBV9 and TRBJ1-2, with D maybe TRBD1 (6 bases). This CDR3 is 15 amino acids long. The V end lost 4 bases, the J end lost 2 bases, and 15 bases lay between the germline ends. Germline values: CDR1 SGDLS, CDR2 YYNGEE. CDR3 DNA: TGTGCCAGCAGCCCCCGACAGGAGAAGAACTATGGCTACACCTTC. Its translation: CASSPRQEKNYGYTF.

There are many counts of this clonotype. This sequence joins TRBV7-9 and TRBJ2-1, with D possibly matching TRBD1 (5 bases). This CDR3 is 13 amino acids long. Germline CDR1 and CDR2: SEHNR and FQNEAQ (reference sequence). V was trimmed by 5 bases and J by 10 bases, leaving 15 bases between them. CDR3 loop: CASSNAGQEEQFF. The CDR3 DNA follows: TGTGCCAGCAGCAACGCAGGGCAGGAGGAGCAGTTCTTC.

This chain links TRBV3-1 with TRBJ2-1, with D perhaps matching TRBD2 (5 bases). Germline V gene data show CDR1 as LGHDT and CDR2 as YNNKEL (reference sequence). This CDR3 has 15 residues. The V end was cut by 5 bases, the J end by 3 bases, with 14 bases between. CDR3 DNA sequence: TGTGCCAGCAGCGCCCGTCCCGGGATCTACAATGAGCAGTTCTTC. Translated: CASSARPGIYNEQFF.

At least ten counts were recorded for this clonotype. The V gene is TRBV7-9, the J gene TRBJ2-7, with D unresolved. The CDR3 runs to 15 residues. Deletions cut 5 bases from V and 3 bases from J, with 17 bases between. Per germline, CDR1 SEHNR and CDR2 FQNEAQ (reference sequence). CDR3 DNA sequence: TGTGCCAGCAGCCGGGCTTGGCGGAGAAACTACGAGCAGTACTTC. Translating it yields CASSRAWRRNYEQYF.

This clonotype was observed at least ten times. The rearrangement links TRBV2 to TRBJ1-1; the match to TRBD1 covers 7 bases. The CDR3 is 14 amino acids. Germline loops: CDR1 SNHLY, CDR2 FYNNEI. The junction had 2 bases not matched to a gene; V was cut back by 2 bases and J by 2 bases. CDR3 region: CASSEQGGNTEAFF. The CDR3 bases are TGTGCCAGCAGTGAACAGGGGGGCAACACTGAAGCTTTCTTT.

This clonotype occurred many times. The chain carries TRBV20-1 and TRBJ2-3; D unresolved. Between the trimmed V and J ends, which lost 5 bases and 2 bases, there was a span of 14 bases. Germline-derived CDR1 and CDR2 are DFQATT and SNEGSKA (reference sequence). The CDR3 spans 14 residues. CDR3: CSALLSVSTDTQYF. The CDR3 region has the DNA TGCAGTGCTCTTTTGTCCGTTTCCACAGATACGCAGTATTTT.